One sample yielded the 13 T cell receptor beta chains listed below, sequenced in a study of control samples from healthy donors and cancer patients. This table comes from immunoSEQ multiplex PCR, and its TCRdb copy is limited to in-frame clones, with some not included. The sample carries more than 140,000 clones, 90% to 95% recorded once. The sample comprised blood. These TCRs come from a middle-aged man in good health.

The chain uses TRBV13 and TRBJ1-2; 9 positions agree with TRBD1. The CDR3 runs to 14 residues. J gave up 8 bases and V 5 bases, and 9 bases lay outside the gene matches. Germline CDR1 reads PRHDT; CDR2 reads FYEKMQ (reference sequence). The CDR3 nucleotides read TGTGCCAGCAGCGCCAGACAGGGGGAGGGCGGCTACACCTTC. Protein product: CASSARQGEGGYTF.

The chain has TRBV7-9 and TRBJ2-2; 7 bases map to TRBD1. V shed 5 bases and J 7 bases; nucleotides not matched to a gene: 10. CDR1 SEHNR and CDR2 FQNEAQ come from the germline V gene (reference sequence). CDR3 length equals 15 residues. CDR3 coding DNA: TGTGCCAGCAGCGCGACAGGGTTATTTGTCGGGGAGCTGTTTTTT. Translated, it gives CASSATGLFVGELFF.

This chain links TRBV6-4 with TRBJ1-1, with D unclear. Trimming pared 2 bases from V and 7 bases from J, leaving 11 bases between. The CDR3 is 13 amino acids. Germline CDR1 MRHNA, CDR2 SNTAGT. CDR3 region: CASSDRVGGEAFF. The CDR3 DNA is TGTGCCAGCAGTGACAGGGTGGGAGGTGAAGCTTTCTTT.

Turning to this clone: The germline gene is not matched at one end of the junction; a read error may be the cause. The same CDR3 can be traced to other DNA sequences in this sample. CDR3 loop: CASSEGHEKLFF. The CDR3 DNA follows: TGTGCCAGTAGTGAGGGGCATGAAAAACTGTTTTTT. The chain links TRBV2 to TRBJ1-4, with D perhaps TRBD1 (5 bases). The V gene's germline CDR1 is SNHLY and CDR2 FYNNEI. This CDR3 region has 12 residues.

This chain connects TRBV6-5 to TRBJ1-6, with D unresolved. The CDR3 extends over 11 amino acids. The V gene lost 8 bases and the J gene lost 7 bases, with 6 bases spanning the gap. Germline loops: CDR1 MNHEY, CDR2 SVGAGI. The CDR3 sequence is CASGYNSPLHF. CDR3 DNA: TGTGCCAGCGGCTACAATTCACCCCTCCACTTT.

The V and J genes are TRBV3-1 (or the pseudogene TRBV3-2) and TRBJ1-2, with D maybe TRBD1 (5 bases). CDR3 length: 12 amino acids. Trimming shortened V by 6 bases and J by 6 bases, and 11 bases separated the two germline ends. Germline V gives CDR1 LGHDT, CDR2 YNNKEL (reference sequence). The CDR3 loop reads CASRKIGDGYTF. The CDR3 region has the DNA TGTGCCAGCAGGAAGATAGGGGATGGCTACACCTTC.

The chain recombines TRBV10-3 with TRBJ1-3; D gene uncertain. The CDR3 consists of 15 residues. Germline CDR1 and CDR2: ENHRY and SYGVKD. Trimming pared 0 bases from V and 4 bases from J, leaving 10 bases between. The CDR3 loop reads CAISESSGFGNTIYF. CDR3 coding DNA: TGTGCCATCAGTGAGTCGTCGGGATTCGGAAACACCATATATTTT.

The chain combines TRBV28 with TRBJ1-5; D unresolved. Germline lookup yields CDR1 MDHEN and CDR2 SYDVKM. V lost 6 bases to trimming and J lost 1 base, with 13 bases between them. CDR3 length: 15 amino acids. CDR3 sequence: CASRILGGSNQPQHF. DNA for the CDR3: TGTGCCAGCAGAATCCTTGGTGGGAGCAATCAGCCCCAGCATTTT.

V is TRBV6-5 and J is TRBJ2-7; 7 bases match TRBD1. The CDR3 covers 15 residues. Looked up from germline, CDR1 is MNHEY and CDR2 is SVGAGI. V shed 2 bases and J 2 bases; nucleotides not matched to a gene: 6. The CDR3: CASSYTDRPPYEQYF. The CDR3 DNA follows: TGTGCCAGCAGTTACACGGACAGGCCACCCTACGAGCAGTACTTC.

This clone has a single count. J is TRBJ2-7 and V is TRBV28, with 9 nucleotides matching TRBD1. The CDR3 loop spans 16 amino acids. The germline V gene has CDR1 MDHEN and CDR2 SYDVKM. V dropped 1 base and J dropped 5; count of bases not matched to a gene: 9. CDR3 in amino acids: CASSLFIGDRDNEQYF. DNA for the CDR3: TGTGCCAGCAGTTTATTCATAGGGGACAGGGACAACGAGCAGTACTTC.

This clone occurred once. This chain joins TRBV6-5 and TRBJ1-1; D is perhaps TRBD1 (6 bases). Deletions cut 8 bases from V and 0 bases from J, with 10 bases between. The CDR3 is made up of 13 amino acids. Germline assignment: CDR1 MNHEY and CDR2 SVGAGI. The DNA for the CDR3 is TGTGCCAGCGGACAGAGGCTGAACACTGAAGCTTTCTTT. It encodes CASGQRLNTEAFF.

The chain employs TRBV5-1 and TRBJ2-7; the D gene is possibly TRBD2 (5 bases). Germline CDR1 is SGHRS and CDR2 is YFSETQ. V was shortened by 1 base and J by 5 bases, with 13 bases between the two germline ends. The CDR3 is 14 residues long. CDR3 protein: CASSLKRVGDEQYF. Here the CDR3 DNA reads TGCGCCAGCAGCTTGAAGAGGGTCGGCGACGAGCAGTACTTC.

As to this clone: At one end the junction does not follow the germline gene, possibly because of a read error. This chain joins TRBV2 and TRBJ2-3; 10 nucleotides agree with TRBD1. The CDR3 extends over 15 amino acids. The germline CDR1 and CDR2 sequences are SNHLY and FYNNEI. The CDR3 loop is CTSRGDRGATDTQYF. The CDR3, as DNA: TGTACCAGCAGAGGGGACAGGGGAGCCACAGATACGCAGTATTTT.